One and the same sample provided the 8 T cell receptor beta chains below, sequenced in a study of T cell responses to AZD1222 COVID-19 vaccine. The data were produced by immunoSEQ multiplex PCR, yet TCRdb's version contains in-frame clones alone and is incomplete. The data contain around 110,000 clones, roughly nine tenths of them singletons. This sample comprised peripheral blood, obtained on day 0 of AZD1222 vaccination. The source is an adult in good health.

The chain employs TRBV18 and TRBJ1-4, with a possible D match to TRBD1 (5 bases). V gave up 2 bases and J gave up 10 bases, with 17 bases separating them. Per the germline V gene, CDR1 is KGHSH and CDR2 is LQKENI. CDR3 length: 15 residues. CDR3 sequence reads: CASSPVGVPMAKLFF. In nucleotides, the CDR3 is TGTGCCAGCTCACCAGTGGGGGTCCCCATGGCAAAACTGTTTTTT.

The V call is TRBV28, the J call TRBJ1-1; possibly TRBD1 for D (5 bases). Germline CDR1 MDHEN, CDR2 SYDVKM. The CDR3 has 12 amino acids. The V end was cut by 3 bases, the J end by 4 bases, with 6 bases between. The chain's CDR3 is CASSFGGTEAFF. CDR3 in DNA: TGTGCCAGCAGTTTCGGGGGCACTGAAGCTTTCTTT.

This chain uses TRBV7-2 with TRBJ1-5; no clear D gene. CDR1 SGHTA and CDR2 FQGNSA come from the germline V gene. The length of the CDR3 is 13 residues. The V gene lost 6 bases and the J gene lost 3 bases, with 9 bases spanning the gap. The CDR3 DNA reads TGTGCCAGCAGGGAGGGCACCAATCAGCCCCAGCATTTT. This sequence encodes CASREGTNQPQHF.

J is TRBJ2-7 and V is TRBV7-9, with D perhaps TRBD2 (5 bases). CDR1 is SEHNR, CDR2 FQNEAQ, per germline (reference sequence). The CDR3 runs to 15 residues. With 2 bases removed from V and 7 bases from J, the gap between germline ends came to 18 bases. CDR3 nucleotides: TGTGCCAGCAGCTTAAACTGGGAAACAAGCGGAGAGCAGTACTTC. As protein: CASSLNWETSGEQYF.

The genes are TRBV7-3 and TRBJ2-5, with D perhaps matching TRBD1 or TRBD2 (5 bases each). This CDR3 spans 14 amino acids. V was trimmed by 4 bases and J by 1 base, leaving 10 bases between them. From germline, CDR1 is SGHTA and CDR2 FQGTGA. The CDR3 DNA follows: TGTGCCAGCAGCTCCGAGGGGACCCAAGAGACCCAGTACTTC. Translated: CASSSEGTQETQYF.

This clone has a handful of counts. The chain joins TRBV10-3 to TRBJ2-1, with a possible D match to TRBD1 (5 bases). Per germline, CDR1 ENHRY and CDR2 SYGVKD. The CDR3 covers 13 residues. Trimming removed 8 bases at V and 5 bases at J, with 13 bases between. CDR3 loop: CAIRAREDNEQFF. CDR3 DNA sequence: TGTGCCATCCGTGCCAGGGAAGACAATGAGCAGTTCTTC.

The CDR3 reads CASSVLGLAGGPYEQYF. In nucleotides, the CDR3 is TGCGCCAGCAGCGTACTCGGACTAGCGGGAGGTCCCTACGAGCAGTACTTC. The gene calls are TRBV5-1 and TRBJ2-7; 14 bases are a match to TRBD2. V lost 4 bases, J lost 2 bases, and 8 bases stayed unmatched. The V gene's germline CDR1 is SGHRS and CDR2 YFSETQ. There are 17 residues in the CDR3.

The J gene is TRBJ2-3, the V gene TRBV10-3, with TRBD1 matching over 8 bases. The length of the CDR3 is 15 residues. The germline V gene has CDR1 ENHRY and CDR2 SYGVKD. Germline trimming cut 4 bases from V and 2 bases from J; bases unmatched to any gene: 5. The CDR3 DNA follows: TGTGCCATCAGTGTTGGGACAGGAACCACAGATACGCAGTATTTT. Amino acids: CAISVGTGTTDTQYF.